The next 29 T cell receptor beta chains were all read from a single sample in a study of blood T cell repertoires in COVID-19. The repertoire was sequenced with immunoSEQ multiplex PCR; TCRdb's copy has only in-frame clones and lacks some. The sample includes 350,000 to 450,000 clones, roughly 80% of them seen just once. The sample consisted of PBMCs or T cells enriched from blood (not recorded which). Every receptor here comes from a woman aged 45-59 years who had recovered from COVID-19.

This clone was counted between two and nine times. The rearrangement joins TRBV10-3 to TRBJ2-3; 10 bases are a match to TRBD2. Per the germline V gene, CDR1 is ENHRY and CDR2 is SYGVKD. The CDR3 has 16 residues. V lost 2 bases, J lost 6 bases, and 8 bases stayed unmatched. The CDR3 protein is CAISEGSGGALDTQYF. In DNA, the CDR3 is TGTGCCATCAGTGAGGGGAGCGGGGGGGCCTTGGATACGCAGTATTTT.

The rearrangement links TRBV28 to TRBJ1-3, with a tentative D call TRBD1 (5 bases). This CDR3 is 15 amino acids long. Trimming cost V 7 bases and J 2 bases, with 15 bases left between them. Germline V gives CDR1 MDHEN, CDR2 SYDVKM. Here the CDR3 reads CASTTRGGTGNTIYF. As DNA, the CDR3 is TGTGCCAGCACCACTCGGGGGGGAACTGGAAACACCATATATTTT.

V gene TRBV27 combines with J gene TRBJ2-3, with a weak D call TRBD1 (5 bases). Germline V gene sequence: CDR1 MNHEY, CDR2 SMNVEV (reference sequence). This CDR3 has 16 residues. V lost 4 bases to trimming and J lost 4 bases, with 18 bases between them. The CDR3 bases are TGTGCCAGCAGTTCCGACACTACAGGTCCCTCAGATACGCAGTATTTT. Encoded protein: CASSSDTTGPSDTQYF.

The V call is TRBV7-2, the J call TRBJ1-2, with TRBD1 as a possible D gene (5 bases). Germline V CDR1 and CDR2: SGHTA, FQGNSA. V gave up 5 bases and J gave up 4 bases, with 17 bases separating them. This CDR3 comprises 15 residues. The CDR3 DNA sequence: TGTGCCAGCAGCCCCCCAGGCAGGGCTTCCTATGGCTACACCTTC. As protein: CASSPPGRASYGYTF.

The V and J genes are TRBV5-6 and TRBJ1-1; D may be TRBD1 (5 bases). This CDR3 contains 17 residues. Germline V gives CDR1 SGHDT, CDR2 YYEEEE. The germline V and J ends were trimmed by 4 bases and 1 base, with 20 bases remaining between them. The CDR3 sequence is CASSTPTYRQGNTEAFF. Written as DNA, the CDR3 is TGTGCCAGCAGCACCCCGACGTACCGTCAGGGGAACACTGAAGCTTTCTTT. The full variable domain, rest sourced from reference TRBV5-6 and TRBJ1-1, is DAGVTQSPTHLIKTRGQQVTLRCSPKSGHDTVSWYQQALGQGPQFIFQYYEEEERQRGNFPDRFSGHQFPNYSSELNVNALLLGDSALYLCASSTPTYRQGNTEAFFGQGTRLTVV.

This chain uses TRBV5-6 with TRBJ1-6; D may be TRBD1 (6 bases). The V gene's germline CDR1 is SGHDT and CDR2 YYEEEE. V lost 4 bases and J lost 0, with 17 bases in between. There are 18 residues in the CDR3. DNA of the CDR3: TGTGCCAGCAGCCCCGACGGGGGGCGGAGCTCCTATAATTCACCCCTCCACTTT. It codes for CASSPDGGRSSYNSPLHF.

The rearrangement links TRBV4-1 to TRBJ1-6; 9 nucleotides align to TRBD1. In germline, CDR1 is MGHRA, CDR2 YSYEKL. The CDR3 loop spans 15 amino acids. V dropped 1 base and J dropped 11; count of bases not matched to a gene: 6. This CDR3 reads CASSQGTGVSTPLHF. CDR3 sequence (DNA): TGCGCCAGCAGCCAAGGGACAGGGGTGAGTACACCCCTCCACTTT.

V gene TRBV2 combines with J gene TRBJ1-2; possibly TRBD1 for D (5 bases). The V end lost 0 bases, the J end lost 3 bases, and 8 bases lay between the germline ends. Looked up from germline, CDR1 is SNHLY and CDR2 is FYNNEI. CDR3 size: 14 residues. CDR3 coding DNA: TGTGCCAGCAGTGAAGCAGGGGATTACTATGGCTACACCTTC. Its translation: CASSEAGDYYGYTF.

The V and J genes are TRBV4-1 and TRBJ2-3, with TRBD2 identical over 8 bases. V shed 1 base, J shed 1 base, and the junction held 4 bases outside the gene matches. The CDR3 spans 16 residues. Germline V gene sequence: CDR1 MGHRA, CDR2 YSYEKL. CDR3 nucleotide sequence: TGCGCCAGCAGCCAAGTACCAGCGGGAGGCACAGATACGCAGTATTTT. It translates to CASSQVPAGGTDTQYF.

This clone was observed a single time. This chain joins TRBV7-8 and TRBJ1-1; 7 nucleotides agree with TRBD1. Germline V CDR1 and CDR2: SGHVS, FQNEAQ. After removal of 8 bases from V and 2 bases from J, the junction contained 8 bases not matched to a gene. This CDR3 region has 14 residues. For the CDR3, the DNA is TGTGCCAGCTCCCGGCGAGGGGGCAACACTGAAGCTTTCTTT. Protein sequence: CASSRRGGNTEAFF. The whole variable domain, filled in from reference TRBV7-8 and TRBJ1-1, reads GAGVSQSPRYKVAKRGQDVALRCDPISGHVSLFWYQQALGQGPEFLTYFQNEAQLDKSGLPSDRFFAERPEGSVSTLKIQRTQQEDSAVYLCASSRRGGNTEAFFGQGTRLTVV.

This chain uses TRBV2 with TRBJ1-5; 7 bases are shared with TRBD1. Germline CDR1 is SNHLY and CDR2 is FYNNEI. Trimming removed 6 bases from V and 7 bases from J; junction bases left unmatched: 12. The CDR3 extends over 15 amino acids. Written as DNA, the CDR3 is TGTGCCAGCAGGACTACGGGCCAGGGGGACCAGCCCCAGCATTTT. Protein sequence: CASRTTGQGDQPQHF.

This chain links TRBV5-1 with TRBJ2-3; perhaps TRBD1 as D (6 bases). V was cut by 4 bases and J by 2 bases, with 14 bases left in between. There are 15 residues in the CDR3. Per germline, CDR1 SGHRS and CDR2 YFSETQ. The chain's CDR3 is CASSLGQTHTDTQYF. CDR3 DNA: TGCGCCAGCAGCCTAGGACAGACCCACACAGATACGCAGTATTTT.

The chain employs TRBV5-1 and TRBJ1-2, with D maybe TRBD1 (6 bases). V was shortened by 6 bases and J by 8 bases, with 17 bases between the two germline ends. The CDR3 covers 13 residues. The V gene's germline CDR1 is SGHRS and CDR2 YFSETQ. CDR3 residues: CASTLGGAEGYTF. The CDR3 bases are TGCGCCAGCACCCTTGGGGGGGCGGAAGGCTACACCTTC.

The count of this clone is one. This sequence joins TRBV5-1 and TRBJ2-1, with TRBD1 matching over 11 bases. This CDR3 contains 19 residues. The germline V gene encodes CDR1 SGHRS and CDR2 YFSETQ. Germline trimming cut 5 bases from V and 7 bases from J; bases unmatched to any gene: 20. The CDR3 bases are TGCGCCAGCAGTTTTCCCCACACCCGCGGACAGGGGGCTGGTAATGAGCAGTTCTTC. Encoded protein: CASSFPHTRGQGAGNEQFF. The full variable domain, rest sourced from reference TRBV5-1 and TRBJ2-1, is KAGVTQTPRYLIKTRGQQVTLSCSPISGHRSVSWYQQTPGQGLQFLFEYFSETQRNKGNFPGRFSGRQFSNSRSEMNVSTLELGDSALYLCASSFPHTRGQGAGNEQFFGPGTRLTVL.

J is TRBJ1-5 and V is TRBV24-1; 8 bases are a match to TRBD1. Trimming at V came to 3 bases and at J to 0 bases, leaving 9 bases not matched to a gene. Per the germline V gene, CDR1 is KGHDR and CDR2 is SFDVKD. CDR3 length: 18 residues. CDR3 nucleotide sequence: TGTGCCACCAGTGATACCCAGGACAGGGCTTATAGCAATCAGCCCCAGCATTTT. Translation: CATSDTQDRAYSNQPQHF.

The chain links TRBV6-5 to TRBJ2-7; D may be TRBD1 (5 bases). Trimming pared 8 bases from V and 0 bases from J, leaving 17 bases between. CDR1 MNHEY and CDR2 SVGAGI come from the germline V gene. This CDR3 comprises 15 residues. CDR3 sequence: CASQARASNSYEQYF. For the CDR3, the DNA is TGTGCCAGCCAAGCCAGGGCGTCCAACTCCTACGAGCAGTACTTC.

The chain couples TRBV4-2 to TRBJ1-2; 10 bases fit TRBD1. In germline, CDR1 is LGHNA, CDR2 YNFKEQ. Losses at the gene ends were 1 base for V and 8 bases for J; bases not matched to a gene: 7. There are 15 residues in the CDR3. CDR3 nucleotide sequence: TGTGCCAGCAGCCAAGTAGGACAGGGGGGATGGGGCTACACCTTC. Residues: CASSQVGQGGWGYTF.

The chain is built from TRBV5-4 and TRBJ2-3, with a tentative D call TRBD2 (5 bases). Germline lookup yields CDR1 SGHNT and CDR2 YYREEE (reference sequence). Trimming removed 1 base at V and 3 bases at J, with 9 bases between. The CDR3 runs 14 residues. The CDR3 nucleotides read TGTGCCAGCAGCTTGATCACGGGAACAGATACGCAGTATTTT. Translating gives CASSLITGTDTQYF.

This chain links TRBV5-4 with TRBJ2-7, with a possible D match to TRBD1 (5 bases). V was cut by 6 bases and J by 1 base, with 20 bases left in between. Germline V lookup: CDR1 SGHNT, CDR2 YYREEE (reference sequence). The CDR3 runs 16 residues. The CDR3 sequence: CASIRQGARGSYEQYF. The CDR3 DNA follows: TGTGCCAGCATACGGCAGGGTGCCCGCGGATCCTACGAGCAGTACTTC.

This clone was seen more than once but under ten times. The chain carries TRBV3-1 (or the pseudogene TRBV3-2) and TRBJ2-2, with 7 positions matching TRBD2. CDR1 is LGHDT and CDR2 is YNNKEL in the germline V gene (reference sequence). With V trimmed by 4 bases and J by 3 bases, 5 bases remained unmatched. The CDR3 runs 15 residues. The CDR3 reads CASSLQAGYTGELFF. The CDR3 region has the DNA TGTGCCAGCAGCCTCCAAGCGGGATACACCGGGGAGCTGTTTTTT.

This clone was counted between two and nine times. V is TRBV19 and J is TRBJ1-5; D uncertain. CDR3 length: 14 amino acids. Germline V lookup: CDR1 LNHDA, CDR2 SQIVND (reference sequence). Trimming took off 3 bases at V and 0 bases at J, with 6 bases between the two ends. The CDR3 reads CASSIGVSNQPQHF. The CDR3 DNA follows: TGTGCCAGTAGTATCGGGGTTAGCAATCAGCCCCAGCATTTT.

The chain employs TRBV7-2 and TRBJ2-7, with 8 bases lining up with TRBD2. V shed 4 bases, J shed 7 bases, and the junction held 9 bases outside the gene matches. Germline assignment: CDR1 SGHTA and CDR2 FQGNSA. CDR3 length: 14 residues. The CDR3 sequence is CASSSAGASGEQYF. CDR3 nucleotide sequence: TGTGCCAGCAGCTCAGCGGGAGCTTCGGGTGAGCAGTACTTC. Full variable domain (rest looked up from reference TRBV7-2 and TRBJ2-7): GAGVSQSPSNKVTEKGKDVELRCDPISGHTALYWYRQSLGQGLEFLIYFQGNSAPDKSGLPSDRFSAERTGGSVSTLTIQRTQQEDSAVYLCASSSAGASGEQYFGPGTRLTVT.

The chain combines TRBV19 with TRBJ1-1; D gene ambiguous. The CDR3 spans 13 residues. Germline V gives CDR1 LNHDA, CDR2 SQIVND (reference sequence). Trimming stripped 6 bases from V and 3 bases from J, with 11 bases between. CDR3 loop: CASSPTRDTEAFF. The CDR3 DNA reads TGTGCCAGTAGCCCGACCCGGGACACTGAAGCTTTCTTT.

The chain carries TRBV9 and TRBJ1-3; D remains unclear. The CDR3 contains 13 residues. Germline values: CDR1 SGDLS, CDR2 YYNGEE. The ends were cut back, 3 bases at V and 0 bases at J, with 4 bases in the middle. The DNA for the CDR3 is TGTGCCAGCAGCGCCCTCTCTGGAAACACCATATATTTT. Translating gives CASSALSGNTIYF.

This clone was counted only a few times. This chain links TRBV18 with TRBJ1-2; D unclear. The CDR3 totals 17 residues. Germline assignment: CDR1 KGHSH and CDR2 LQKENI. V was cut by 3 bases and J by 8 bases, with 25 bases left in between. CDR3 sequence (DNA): TGTGCCAGCTCACCTTCCAACCCGGGAGCGGGTGTAGTAGGCTACACCTTC. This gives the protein CASSPSNPGAGVVGYTF.

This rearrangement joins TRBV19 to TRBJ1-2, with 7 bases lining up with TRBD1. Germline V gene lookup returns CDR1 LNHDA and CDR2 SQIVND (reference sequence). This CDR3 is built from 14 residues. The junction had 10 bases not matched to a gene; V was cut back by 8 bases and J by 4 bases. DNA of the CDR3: TGTGCCAGTCGCCCCGAGGGACAGCTCTATGGCTACACCTTC. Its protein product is CASRPEGQLYGYTF.

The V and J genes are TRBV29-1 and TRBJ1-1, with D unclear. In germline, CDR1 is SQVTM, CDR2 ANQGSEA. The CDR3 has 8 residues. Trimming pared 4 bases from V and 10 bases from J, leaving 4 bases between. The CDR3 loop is CSVAGAFF. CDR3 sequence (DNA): TGCAGCGTTGCCGGAGCTTTCTTT.

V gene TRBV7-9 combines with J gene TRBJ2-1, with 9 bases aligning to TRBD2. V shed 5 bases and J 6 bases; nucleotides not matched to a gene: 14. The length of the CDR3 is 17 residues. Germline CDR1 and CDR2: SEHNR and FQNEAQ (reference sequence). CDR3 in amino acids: CASSPLRGASGVNEQFF. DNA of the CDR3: TGTGCCAGCAGCCCGCTTAGGGGGGCTAGCGGGGTCAATGAGCAGTTCTTC.

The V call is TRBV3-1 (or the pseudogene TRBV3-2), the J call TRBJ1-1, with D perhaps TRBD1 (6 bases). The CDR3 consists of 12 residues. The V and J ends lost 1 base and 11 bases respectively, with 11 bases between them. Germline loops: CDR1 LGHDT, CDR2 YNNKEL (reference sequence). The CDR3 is CASSQAPGAAFF. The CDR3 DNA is TGTGCCAGCAGCCAAGCCCCAGGGGCCGCTTTCTTT.